What follows describes a single TCR beta chain. The data were taken from a study of blood T cell repertoires in COVID-19. As originally analysed: Reference gene primer amplification gave estimated nucleated cell counts. TCRdb's copy holds only in-frame clones and misses some; the assay was immunoSEQ multiplex PCR. The V and J calls and clone size come from that table; D and trimming were worked out from the DNA. The sample carries a few hundred thousand clones, 80% to 85% recorded once. Ages ranged from roughly 18 to 100 years, with residence in approximately 23 US areas. This CDR3 is 15 amino acids long. Unmatched junction bases numbered 12, after V lost 0 bases and J lost 14 bases. Germline CDR1 MNHEY, CDR2 SVGAGI.

J is TRBJ2-1 and V is TRBV6-5; 8 nucleotides align to TRBD1. This TCR was sampled from a man in his forties who had been exposed to COVID-19. The specimen was PBMCs or T cells enriched from blood (not recorded which). The CDR3 protein is CASSYSIGAGGRKFF. The CDR3 DNA follows: TGTGCCAGCAGTTACTCGATAGGTGCAGGGGGCCGTAAGTTCTTC.